Following are 24 T cell receptor beta chains from one sample sequenced in a study of STAT3 mutations in large granular lymphocyte leukemia. For these receptors, no antigen is known. Profiled with immunoSEQ multiplex PCR; TCRdb holds only in-frame clones, not every one. This sample has tens of thousands of clones, with approximately 83% found just once. Study-wide points: In T-cell large granular lymphocyte leukemia, about half of patients showed multiple immunodominant subclonotypes.

Sequenced: peripheral blood mononuclear cells. These receptors were collected from a man in his sixties with T-cell large granular lymphocyte leukemia. Some clones in this sample may be carry-over from other donors' samples.

This chain links TRBV5-1 with TRBJ2-6, with D perhaps TRBD1 (6 bases). CDR1 is SGHRS, CDR2 YFSETQ, per germline. V was cut by 4 bases and J by 1 base, with 15 bases left in between. The CDR3 runs 17 residues. The CDR3 loop reads CASSVTPGDSGANVLTF. CDR3 in DNA: TGCGCCAGCAGCGTAACCCCAGGGGATTCTGGGGCCAACGTCCTGACTTTC.

The genes are TRBV27 and TRBJ2-5, with 15 nucleotides matching TRBD2. Germline CDR1 reads MNHEY; CDR2 reads SMNVEV (reference sequence). This CDR3 is built from 16 residues. V lost 4 bases to trimming and J lost 5 bases; unmatched junction nucleotides: 5. Here the CDR3 reads CASSSPGTSGRETQYF. CDR3 DNA: TGTGCCAGCAGTTCCCCCGGGACTAGCGGGAGGGAGACCCAGTACTTC.

The chain recombines TRBV4-3 with TRBJ2-6; 10 nucleotides line up with TRBD1. CDR1 is LGHNA and CDR2 is YSLEER in the germline V gene. This CDR3 region has 17 residues. The J segment lost 1 base and the V segment lost 1 base, leaving 1 base of the junction unmatched. CDR3 protein: CASSQGTGGSGANVLTF. For the CDR3, the DNA is TGCGCCAGCAGCCAAGGGACAGGGGGTTCTGGGGCCAACGTCCTGACTTTC.

The chain links TRBV7-8 to TRBJ2-3; D is tentatively TRBD1 or TRBD2 (6 bases each). This CDR3 spans 13 amino acids. Trimming stripped 3 bases from V and 4 bases from J, with 8 bases between. Germline CDR1 is SGHVS and CDR2 is FQNEAQ. The CDR3 sequence is CASSLGGSDTQYF. In nucleotides, the CDR3 is TGTGCCAGCAGCTTGGGGGGCTCAGATACGCAGTATTTT.

The V call is TRBV5-1, the J call TRBJ1-2; possible D gene TRBD1, 5 bases. The V end was cut by 3 bases, the J end by 2 bases, with 11 bases between. Germline CDR1 and CDR2: SGHRS and YFSETQ. The CDR3 runs 14 residues. In DNA form, the CDR3 reads TGCGCCAGCAGCTACCGGGACGGCAACTATGGCTACACCTTC. Its translation is CASSYRDGNYGYTF. The whole variable domain, filled in from reference TRBV5-1 and TRBJ1-2, reads KAGVTQTPRYLIKTRGQQVTLSCSPISGHRSVSWYQQTPGQGLQFLFEYFSETQRNKGNFPGRFSGRQFSNSRSEMNVSTLELGDSALYLCASSYRDGNYGYTFGSGTRLTVV.

The chain's CDR3 is CASSPRMAANYGYTF. CDR3 DNA sequence: TGTGCCAGCAGCCCCCGCATGGCAGCTAACTATGGCTACACCTTC. The rearrangement uses TRBV9 and TRBJ1-2; the D is unclear. Germline values: CDR1 SGDLS, CDR2 YYNGEE. The CDR3 is made up of 15 amino acids. The ends were cut back, 4 bases at V and 0 bases at J, with 13 bases in the middle.

Here the CDR3 reads CASTVRGRGSPLHF. Written as DNA, the CDR3 is TGTGCCAGTACCGTTCGTGGACGGGGATCACCCCTCCACTTT. This chain links TRBV19 with TRBJ1-6; D call uncertain. This CDR3 has 14 residues. Trimming pared 7 bases from V and 10 bases from J, leaving 17 bases between. Germline CDR1 LNHDA, CDR2 SQIVND (reference sequence).

The J gene is TRBJ2-5, the V gene TRBV5-1; D may be TRBD1 or TRBD2 (7 bases each). Trimming cost V 3 bases and J 0 bases, with 18 bases left between them. The germline V gene encodes CDR1 SGHRS and CDR2 YFSETQ. This CDR3 has 17 residues. The CDR3, as DNA: TGCGCCAGCAGCTGGGGCAGGGGGGGTTTGTACCAAGAGACCCAGTACTTC. Translation gives CASSWGRGGLYQETQYF.

The chain employs TRBV21-1 and TRBJ1-4; the table's D call TRBD1 went unverified against the DNA. TRBV21-1 is a pseudogene. The CDR3 runs to 19 residues. In DNA form, the CDR3 reads TGTGCCAGCAGCAAAGAGCCTGGGGCCTCAGGGGCAAGGGGTGAAAAACTGTTTTTT. Translation: CASSKEPGASGARGEKLFF.

This sequence joins TRBV29-1 and TRBJ2-6; D is unclear. The V gene lost 1 base and the J gene lost 4 bases, with 2 bases spanning the gap. Looked up from germline, CDR1 is SQVTM and CDR2 is ANQGSEA. This CDR3 has 12 residues. The CDR3 spells CSVEAGANVLTF. The CDR3 bases are TGCAGCGTTGAAGCAGGGGCCAACGTCCTGACTTTC.

The rearrangement links TRBV30 to TRBJ2-2; 8 bases match TRBD1. This CDR3 is 14 amino acids long. The germline gives CDR1 GTSNPN, CDR2 SVGIG (reference sequence). J was trimmed by 6 bases and V by 1 base; bases with no gene match: 4. This CDR3 is CAWSDTGGPGELFF. DNA of the CDR3: TGTGCCTGGAGTGACACAGGGGGTCCCGGGGAGCTGTTTTTT. Variable domain in full (rest from reference TRBV30 and TRBJ2-2): SQTIHQWPATLVQPVGSPLSLECTVEGTSNPNLYWYRQAAGRGLQLLFYSVGIGQISSEVPQNLSASRPQDRQFILSSKKLLLSDSGFYLCAWSDTGGPGELFFGEGSRLTVL.

The chain employs TRBV2 and TRBJ2-5; possible D gene TRBD2, 6 bases. Germline values: CDR1 SNHLY, CDR2 FYNNEI. The V and J ends lost 2 bases and 9 bases respectively, with 13 bases between them. This CDR3 has 13 residues. This CDR3 reads CASSEWRDGAQYF. CDR3 in DNA: TGTGCCAGCAGTGAATGGCGGGATGGGGCCCAGTACTTC. Full variable domain (outside the CDR3, taken from reference TRBV2 and TRBJ2-5): EPEVTQTPSHQVTQMGQEVILRCVPISNHLYFYWYRQILGQKVEFLVSFYNNEISEKSEIFDDQFSVERPDGSNFTLKIRSTKLEDSAMYFCASSEWRDGAQYFGPGTRLLVL.

CDR3 region: CSAREQETQYF. CDR3 coding DNA: TGCAGTGCTAGAGAACAGGAGACCCAGTACTTC. The rearrangement links TRBV20-1 to TRBJ2-5; D is ambiguous. This CDR3 has 11 amino acids. CDR1 is DFQATT and CDR2 is SNEGSKA in the germline V gene (reference sequence). The germline V and J ends were trimmed by 0 bases and 5 bases, with 4 bases remaining between them.

The rearrangement joins TRBV6-6 to TRBJ1-4, with D perhaps matching TRBD1 (5 bases). Trimming stripped 4 bases from V and 4 bases from J, with 10 bases between. This CDR3 is built from 14 residues. Germline CDR1 MNHNY, CDR2 SVGAGI (reference sequence). Written as DNA, the CDR3 is TGTGCCAGCAGTTTAGGACAAGTTAATGAAAAACTGTTTTTT. This encodes CASSLGQVNEKLFF.

The count of this clone is one. This sequence joins TRBV18 and TRBJ2-3, with no clear D. V was clipped by 2 bases and J by 5 bases, with 2 bases between them. Germline V gene sequence: CDR1 KGHSH, CDR2 LQKENI. The CDR3 extends over 11 amino acids. The CDR3 is CASSPRDTQYF. CDR3 sequence (DNA): TGTGCCAGCTCACCAAGAGATACGCAGTATTTT.

V usage is TRBV11-2 and J usage is TRBJ2-7, with D perhaps TRBD2 (5 bases). Trimming left V 8 bases short and J 2 bases short, with 16 bases between. This CDR3 spans 14 amino acids. Germline lookup yields CDR1 SGHAT and CDR2 FQNNGV. For the CDR3, the DNA is TGTGCCAGCGAGCTAGGGCTAGCCGCCTACGAGCAGTACTTC. This encodes CASELGLAAYEQYF.

The J gene is TRBJ2-7, the V gene TRBV10-2, with D perhaps matching TRBD2 (6 bases). This CDR3 spans 13 amino acids. Germline lookup yields CDR1 WSHSY and CDR2 SAAADI. V was clipped by 8 bases and J by 2 bases, with 13 bases between them. The CDR3 nucleotides are TGCGCCAGCGGTTGGGGACTCACCTACGAGCAGTACTTC. It specifies CASGWGLTYEQYF.

The chain recombines TRBV5-6 with TRBJ1-2; D not resolved. V lost 2 bases and J lost 1, with 15 bases in between. This CDR3 region has 16 residues. Germline loops: CDR1 SGHDT, CDR2 YYEEEE. CDR3 sequence (DNA): TGTGCCAGCAGCTTCCGGAGGACTCGTATTAACTATGGCTACACCTTC. This translates into CASSFRRTRINYGYTF.

The sample holds a few counts of this clone. The V and J genes are TRBV5-1 and TRBJ2-7; D gene ambiguous. V gave up 4 bases and J gave up 2 bases, with 13 bases separating them. The CDR3 length is 14 residues. CDR1 SGHRS and CDR2 YFSETQ come from the germline V gene. In nucleotides, the CDR3 is TGCGCCAGCAGCGCAGCGTGGTCCGCCTACGAGCAGTACTTC. It translates to CASSAAWSAYEQYF.

The J gene is TRBJ2-3, the V gene TRBV19; no clear D. The ends were cut back, 2 bases at V and 0 bases at J, with 12 bases in the middle. CDR1 is LNHDA, CDR2 SQIVND, per germline (reference sequence). The CDR3 runs 16 residues. The CDR3 DNA reads as TGTGCCAGTAGTATATTGCTCCCAACTAGCACAGATACGCAGTATTTT. Amino acid sequence: CASSILLPTSTDTQYF.

This chain connects TRBV5-1 to TRBJ2-3; no clear D gene. The CDR3 sequence is 14 residues long. CDR1 and CDR2 from the germline V gene are SGHRS and YFSETQ. V was pared by 7 bases and J by 1 base, with 13 bases between. The CDR3 bases are TGCGCCAGCGGCCGAGGTAGTGGCACAGATACGCAGTATTTT. This encodes CASGRGSGTDTQYF.

The chain joins TRBV5-1 to TRBJ1-4; D is perhaps TRBD1 (5 bases). From germline, CDR1 is SGHRS and CDR2 YFSETQ. CDR3 length: 19 residues. The V gene lost 0 bases and the J gene lost 0 bases, with 18 bases spanning the gap. The chain's CDR3 is CASSLEGLSTFATNEKLFF. CDR3 nucleotides: TGCGCCAGCAGCTTGGAGGGACTCTCAACTTTCGCAACTAATGAAAAACTGTTTTTT.

The chain employs TRBV5-1 and TRBJ1-3, with 8 positions matching TRBD1. The CDR3 length is 14 residues. The V and J ends lost 4 bases and 2 bases, in that order; junction bases with no gene match: 2. Germline V gives CDR1 SGHRS, CDR2 YFSETQ. The CDR3 DNA reads TGCGCCAGCAGCCTACAGGGGGCTGGAAACACCATATATTTT. Translated: CASSLQGAGNTIYF. Supplemented by reference TRBV5-1 and TRBJ1-3, the full variable domain reads KAGVTQTPRYLIKTRGQQVTLSCSPISGHRSVSWYQQTPGQGLQFLFEYFSETQRNKGNFPGRFSGRQFSNSRSEMNVSTLELGDSALYLCASSLQGAGNTIYFGEGSWLTVV.

The chain has TRBV30 and TRBJ2-5; D is uncertain. The V and J ends lost 5 bases and 2 bases respectively, with 6 bases between them. The CDR3 has 11 amino acids. From germline, CDR1 is GTSNPN and CDR2 SVGIG (reference sequence). The CDR3 region has the DNA TGTGCCTGGGCTTCGCAAGAGACCCAGTACTTC. This codes for CAWASQETQYF.